What follows are 13 T cell receptor beta chains derived from one specimen sequenced in a study of blood T cell repertoires in COVID-19. Profiled with immunoSEQ multiplex PCR; TCRdb holds only in-frame clones, not every one. The top ten hold approximately 4.6% of the sample, which has around 290,000 clones, around 89% seen once. Sequencing used peripheral blood. The source is a man aged 35 to 55 with acute or convalescent COVID-19.

V usage is TRBV5-1 and J usage is TRBJ2-1, with D tentatively TRBD1 (5 bases). The V gene lost 0 bases and the J gene lost 6 bases, with 10 bases spanning the gap. The CDR3 is made up of 14 amino acids. CDR1 and CDR2 (germline): SGHRS, YFSETQ. CDR3 DNA: TGCGCCAGCAGCTTGGTTGGGGCCTCCAATGAGCAGTTCTTC. Residues: CASSLVGASNEQFF.

V gene TRBV3-1 (or the pseudogene TRBV3-2) combines with J gene TRBJ2-1; a weak D match, TRBD2 (7 bases). Germline CDR1 LGHDT, CDR2 YNNKEL (reference sequence). This CDR3 spans 15 amino acids. The V end lost 0 bases, the J end lost 5 bases, and 11 bases lay between the germline ends. CDR3 amino acids: CASSQEGGAHNEQFF. The CDR3 DNA reads TGTGCCAGCAGCCAAGAAGGGGGGGCCCACAATGAGCAGTTCTTC.

The chain combines TRBV6-6 with TRBJ1-2, with 9 bases fitting TRBD1. Germline V gene data show CDR1 as MNHNY and CDR2 as SVGAGI (reference sequence). V lost 3 bases, J lost 9 bases, and 11 bases stayed unmatched. The CDR3 has 15 amino acids. The CDR3 protein is CASSYSLPGQGSYTF. The CDR3 region has the DNA TGTGCCAGCAGTTATTCTCTTCCGGGACAGGGAAGCTACACCTTC.

The chain links TRBV5-1 to TRBJ2-3; 9 bases are shared with TRBD1. From germline, CDR1 is SGHRS and CDR2 YFSETQ. Unmatched junction bases numbered 8, after V lost 6 bases and J lost 3 bases. There are 15 residues in the CDR3. CDR3 in amino acids: CASKGQGRETDTQYF. CDR3 nucleotides: TGCGCCAGCAAGGGACAGGGTCGGGAAACAGATACGCAGTATTTT.

The chain has TRBV5-6 and TRBJ1-5; D gene ambiguous. Germline V CDR1 and CDR2: SGHDT, YYEEEE. V was shortened by 0 bases and J by 5 bases, with 6 bases between the two germline ends. This CDR3 has 13 amino acids. CDR3 in amino acids: CASSLAGDQPQHF. DNA of the CDR3: TGTGCCAGCAGCTTGGCCGGGGATCAGCCCCAGCATTTT.

Only one count was recorded for this clone. The chain has TRBV12-3 or TRBV12-4 and TRBJ1-1, with D hard to call. Deletions cut 10 bases from V and 1 base from J, with 4 bases between. The CDR3 extends over 10 amino acids. CDR3 region: CATGNTEAFF. The CDR3 DNA reads TGTGCCACCGGGAACACTGAAGCTTTCTTT.

This chain links TRBV19 with TRBJ2-7; D not resolved. This CDR3 comprises 13 residues. The V gene lost 3 bases and the J gene lost 3 bases, with 9 bases spanning the gap. From germline, CDR1 is LNHDA and CDR2 SQIVND (reference sequence). The CDR3 reads CASSIYSNYEQYF. DNA for the CDR3: TGTGCCAGTAGTATTTACAGTAACTACGAGCAGTACTTC.

The chain recombines TRBV30 with TRBJ2-3; the D gene is possibly TRBD2 (7 bases). The germline V and J ends were trimmed by 0 bases and 4 bases, with 8 bases remaining between them. Germline V gives CDR1 GTSNPN, CDR2 SVGIG (reference sequence). This CDR3 is 13 amino acids long. CDR3 DNA: TGTGCCTGGAGTGTAGGGGGGGCAGATACGCAGTATTTT. This sequence encodes CAWSVGGADTQYF.

The chain combines TRBV27 with TRBJ1-2, with D maybe TRBD1 (6 bases). Trimming removed 5 bases at V and 5 bases at J, with 12 bases between. CDR1 and CDR2 from the germline V gene are MNHEY and SMNVEV (reference sequence). This CDR3 has 13 amino acids. This CDR3 reads CASSPTGTYGYTF. The DNA for the CDR3 is TGTGCCAGCAGTCCGACAGGTACTTATGGCTACACCTTC.

This chain connects TRBV5-6 to TRBJ1-1; D not certain. The V end was cut by 4 bases, the J end by 3 bases, with 10 bases between. The CDR3 runs to 13 residues. CDR1 and CDR2 from the germline V gene are SGHDT and YYEEEE. This CDR3 is CASSAMRYTEAFF. The CDR3 nucleotides are TGTGCCAGCAGCGCCATGAGGTACACTGAAGCTTTCTTT.

This chain uses TRBV5-1 with TRBJ1-2; 7 bases line up with TRBD1. After removal of 4 bases from V and 4 bases from J, the junction contained 4 bases not matched to a gene. Germline CDR1 is SGHRS and CDR2 is YFSETQ. This CDR3 contains 13 residues. CDR3 bases: TGCGCCAGCAGCCCAGAGGGGGCCTATGGCTACACCTTC. It encodes CASSPEGAYGYTF.

This sequence joins TRBV6-5 and TRBJ1-3; TRBD1 matches at 9 bases. The CDR3 runs 16 residues. The germline gives CDR1 MNHEY, CDR2 SVGAGI. Trimming removed 4 bases from V and 4 bases from J; junction bases left unmatched: 8. In nucleotides, the CDR3 is TGTGCCAGCAGTTTTACCGGGACAGGGATCGGAAACACCATATATTTT. Translation gives CASSFTGTGIGNTIYF.

The chain employs TRBV6-2 or TRBV6-3 and TRBJ2-7, with D tentatively TRBD2 (5 bases). The germline V and J ends were trimmed by 5 bases and 9 bases, with 14 bases remaining between them. This CDR3 has 12 amino acids. Germline V gene lookup returns CDR1 MNHEY and CDR2 SVGEGT. The CDR3: CASSRQAGVQYF. CDR3 DNA sequence: TGTGCCAGCAGTCGCCAGGCCGGGGTGCAGTACTTC.